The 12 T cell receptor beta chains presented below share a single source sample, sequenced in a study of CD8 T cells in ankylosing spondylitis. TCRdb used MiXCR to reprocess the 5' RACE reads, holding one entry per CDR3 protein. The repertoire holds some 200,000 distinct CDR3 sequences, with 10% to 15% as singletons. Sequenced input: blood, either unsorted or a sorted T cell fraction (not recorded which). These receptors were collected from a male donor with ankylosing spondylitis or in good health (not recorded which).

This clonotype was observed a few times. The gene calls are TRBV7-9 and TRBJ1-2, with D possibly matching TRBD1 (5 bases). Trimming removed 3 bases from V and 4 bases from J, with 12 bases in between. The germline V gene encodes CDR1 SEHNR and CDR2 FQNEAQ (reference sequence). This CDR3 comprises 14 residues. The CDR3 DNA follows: TGTGCCAGCAGCTTCCCGGGGACCCTCTATGGCTACACCTTC. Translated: CASSFPGTLYGYTF.

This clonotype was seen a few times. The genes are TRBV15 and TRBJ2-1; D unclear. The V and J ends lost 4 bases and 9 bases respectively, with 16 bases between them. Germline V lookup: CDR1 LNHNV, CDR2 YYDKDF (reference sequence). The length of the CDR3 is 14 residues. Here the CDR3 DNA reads TGTGCCACCAGCACCCGGACGTTGTTCGGTGAGCAGTTCTTC. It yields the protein CATSTRTLFGEQFF.

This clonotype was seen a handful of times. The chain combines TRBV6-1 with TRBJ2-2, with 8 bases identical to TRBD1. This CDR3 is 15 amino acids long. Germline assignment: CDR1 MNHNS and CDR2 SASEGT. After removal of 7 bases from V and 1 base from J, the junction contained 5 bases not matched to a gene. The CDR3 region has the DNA TGTGCCAGCAAGGACAGGGTTGTGAACACCGGGGAGCTGTTTTTT. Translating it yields CASKDRVVNTGELFF.

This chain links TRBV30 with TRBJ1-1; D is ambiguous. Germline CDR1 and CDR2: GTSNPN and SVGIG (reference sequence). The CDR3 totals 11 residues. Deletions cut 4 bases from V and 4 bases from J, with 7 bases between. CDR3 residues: CAWTLGTEAFF. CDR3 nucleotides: TGTGCCTGGACGCTCGGCACTGAAGCTTTCTTT. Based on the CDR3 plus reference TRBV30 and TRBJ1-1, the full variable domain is SQTIHQWPATLVQPVGSPLSLECTVEGTSNPNLYWYRQAAGRGLQLLFYSVGIGQISSEVPQNLSASRPQDRQFILSSKKLLLSDSGFYLCAWTLGTEAFFGQGTRLTVV.

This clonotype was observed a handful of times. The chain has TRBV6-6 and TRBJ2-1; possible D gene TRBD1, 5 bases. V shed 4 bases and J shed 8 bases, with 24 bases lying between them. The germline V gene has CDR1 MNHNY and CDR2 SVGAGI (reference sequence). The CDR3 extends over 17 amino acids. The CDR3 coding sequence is TGTGCCAGCAGTTGGACACTCCTAGGCGCGATTGACTATGAGCAGTTCTTC. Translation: CASSWTLLGAIDYEQFF.

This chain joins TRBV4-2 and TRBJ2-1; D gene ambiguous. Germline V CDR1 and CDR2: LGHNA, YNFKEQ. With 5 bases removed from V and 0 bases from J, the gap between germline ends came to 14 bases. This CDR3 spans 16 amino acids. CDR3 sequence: CASSVEQGTSYNEQFF. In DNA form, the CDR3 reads TGTGCCAGCAGCGTCGAACAAGGCACCTCCTACAATGAGCAGTTCTTC.

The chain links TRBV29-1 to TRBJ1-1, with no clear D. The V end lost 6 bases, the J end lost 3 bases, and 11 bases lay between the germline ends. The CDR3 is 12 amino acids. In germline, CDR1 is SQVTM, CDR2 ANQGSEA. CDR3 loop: CSVGTVYTEAFF. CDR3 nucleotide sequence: TGCAGCGTAGGTACAGTATACACTGAAGCTTTCTTT.

The CDR3 spells CASRTEVGTGSYEQYF. The CDR3 nucleotides read TGTGCCAGTAGAACCGAGGTGGGGACAGGATCGTACGAGCAGTACTTC. The rearrangement uses TRBV19 and TRBJ2-7; TRBD1 matches at 8 bases. Trimming cost V 6 bases and J 4 bases; bases outside gene matches: 14. The CDR3 is 16 residues long. Germline CDR1 and CDR2: LNHDA and SQIVND (reference sequence).

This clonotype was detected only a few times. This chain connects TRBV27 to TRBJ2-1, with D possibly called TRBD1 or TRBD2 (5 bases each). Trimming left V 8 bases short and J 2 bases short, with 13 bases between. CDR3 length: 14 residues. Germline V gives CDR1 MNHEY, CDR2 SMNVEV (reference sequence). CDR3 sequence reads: CASRDLGAYNEQFF. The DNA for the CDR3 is TGTGCCAGCCGGGACCTCGGCGCCTACAATGAGCAGTTCTTC.

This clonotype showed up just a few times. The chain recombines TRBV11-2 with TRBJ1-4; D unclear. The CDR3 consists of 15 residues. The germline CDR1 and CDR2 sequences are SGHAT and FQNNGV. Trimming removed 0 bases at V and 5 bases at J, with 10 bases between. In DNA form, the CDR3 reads TGTGCCAGCAGCTTAGAGGGCCAGCTGAATGAAAAACTGTTTTTT. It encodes CASSLEGQLNEKLFF. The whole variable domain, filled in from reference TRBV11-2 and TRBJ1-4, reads EAGVAQSPRYKIIEKRQSVAFWCNPISGHATLYWYQQILGQGPKLLIQFQNNGVVDDSQLPKDRFSAERLKGVDSTLKIQPAKLEDSAVYLCASSLEGQLNEKLFFGSGTQLSVL.

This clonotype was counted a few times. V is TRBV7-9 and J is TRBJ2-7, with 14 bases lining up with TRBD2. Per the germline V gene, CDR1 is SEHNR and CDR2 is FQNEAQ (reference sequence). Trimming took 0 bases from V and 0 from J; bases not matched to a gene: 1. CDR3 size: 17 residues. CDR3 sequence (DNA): TGTGCCAGCAGCTTAGCGGGACTAGCGGGGGTCTCCTACGAGCAGTACTTC. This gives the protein CASSLAGLAGVSYEQYF.

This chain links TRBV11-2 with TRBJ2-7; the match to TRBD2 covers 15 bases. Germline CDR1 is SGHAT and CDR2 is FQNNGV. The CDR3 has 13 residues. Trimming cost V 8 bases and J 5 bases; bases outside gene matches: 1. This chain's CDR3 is CASGLAGGHEQYF. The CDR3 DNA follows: TGTGCCAGCGGACTAGCGGGAGGGCACGAGCAGTACTTC.